This TCR beta chain came from a study of blood T cell repertoires in COVID-19. Turning to the study itself: From the United States, Italy and Spain came samples of acute and convalescent COVID-19. PBMCs, B-cell-depleted T cells, or T cells provided the cDNA or gDNA that made up the material.

Profiling relied on immunoSEQ multiplex PCR, and the TCRdb table lists in-frame clones only, not all of them. The sample carries under 250,000 clones, 87% recorded once. Note on this clone: The junction and the germline gene differ at one end; a read error may be behind it.

The CDR3 has 15 amino acids. Germline values: CDR1 SEHNR, CDR2 FQNEAQ (reference sequence). Those enrolled, adults aged 18 to 89 years, came from roughly 22 US areas. The sequencing input was PBMCs or T cells enriched from blood (not recorded which). The chain joins TRBV7-9 to TRBJ1-2, with D possibly TRBD1 on 6 matching bases. This clonotype was sampled from a woman in her 30s with acute COVID-19. The CDR3 DNA reads TGTGCCAGCAGCCCACGGGACACCACTAACTTTGGCTACACCTTC. This codes for CASSPRDTTNFGYTF.